Ten or more counts support the clone carrying this T cell receptor beta chain. The CDR3 spans 11 residues. Germline V gene sequence: CDR1 SGHKS, CDR2 YYEKEE (reference sequence). Trimming pared 4 bases from V and 4 bases from J, leaving 2 bases between. The sample is drawn from a study of T cells after yellow fever vaccination. Study context: Researchers used SMART-Seq v4 Ultra Low Input to prepare fractions that had low cell numbers.

The 5'RACE template-switching step produced TCR cDNA and added a universal primer site and UMIs. TCRdb ran MiXCR on the 5' RACE reads and lists one entry per CDR3 protein. The sample gives about 45,000 distinct CDR3 sequences, about 7% of which show up once; around 16% is in the top ten. The study's findings and limits: Peak timing came faster in the weaker secondary response, day 5 versus 15. Most primary-vaccination clones reappeared after the booster (approximately 96% CD4, about 87% CD8).

The specimen comprised CD8+ T cells not binding an NS4B(214-222) dextramer, sorted from PBMCs, sampled 45 days after the yellow fever booster vaccination. The sequence derives from a man aged 30-40 years who received the YFV17D yellow fever vaccine. The rearrangement joins TRBV5-5 to TRBJ1-4; D call uncertain. CDR3 DNA: TGTGCCAGCAGCCGTAATGAAAAACTGTTTTTT. This encodes CASSRNEKLFF.